This paragraph covers one T cell receptor beta chain sequence. The data were obtained in a study of blood T cell repertoires in COVID-19. Turning to the study itself: Donors in the United States, Italy and Spain gave samples during acute or convalescent COVID-19. The analysed material was cDNA or gDNA that came from T cells, B-cell-depleted T cells, or PBMCs.

Repertoires were generated with immunoSEQ multiplex PCR, while TCRdb's copy carries only in-frame clones and drops some. The table lists 200,000 to 250,000 clones, around 83% of them singletons, with 1.3% in the top ten. This TCR derives from a woman aged 40 to 55 with acute COVID-19. Input material: PBMCs or T cells enriched from blood (not recorded which).

The CDR3 reads CASSPVAGGSTDTQYF. In DNA form, the CDR3 reads TGTGCCAGCAGCCCCGTAGCGGGAGGGTCCACAGATACGCAGTATTTT. This chain links TRBV11-3 with TRBJ2-3; 11 positions agree with TRBD2. CDR3 length equals 16 residues. In germline, CDR1 is SGHNT, CDR2 YENEEA. V was clipped by 5 bases and J by 2 bases; unmatched bases: 6.